This is a list of T cell receptor beta chains from one sample in a study of radiotherapy plus CTLA-4 blockade in lung cancer. TCRdb keeps only in-frame clones here, not all; method: immunoSEQ multiplex PCR. The sample lists about 49,000 clones, approximately 91% occurring once. This sample comprised peripheral blood, obtained from a patient treated with radiotherapy plus ipilimumab. The source of these receptors is a human donor with non-small cell lung cancer whose response to radiotherapy plus ipilimumab could not be evaluated. Each CDR3 is given with its conserved first and last residue. D genes are given only for firm matches. A row's size may be missing; if present it is once, few, many or a size class.

- | TRBD1 | TRBJ2-7 | TRBV4-1 | CASSRGQGVYEQYF | TGCGCCAGCAGCCGAGGACAGGGTGTCTACGAGCAGTACTTC
once | - | TRBJ2-2 | TRBV2 | CASLKMANTGELFF | TGTGCCAGCCTAAAAATGGCGAACACCGGGGAGCTGTTTTTT
- | TRBD2 | TRBJ2-3 | TRBV10-3 | CAISPVGGGNTDTQYF | TGTGCCATCAGTCCCGTGGGCGGGGGAAACACAGATACGCAGTATTTT
- | TRBD2 | TRBJ2-1 | TRBV5-1 | CASSLRTSGGAGASYNEQFF | TGCGCCAGCAGCCTCCGGACTAGCGGGGGGGCCGGGGCGTCCTACAATGAGCAGTTCTTC
few | - | TRBJ1-3 | TRBV5-1 | CASSLSTPGNTIYF | TGCGCCAGCAGCTTGAGTACACCTGGAAACACCATATATTTT
- | - | TRBJ2-7 | TRBV6-1 | CATQQLREPRDEQYF | TGTGCCACCCAGCAGCTCCGGGAGCCGCGGGACGAGCAGTACTTC
- | TRBD1 | TRBJ1-2 | TRBV5-1 | CASSLQGAQGYTF | TGCGCCAGCAGCCTCCAGGGGGCGCAGGGCTACACCTTC
few | TRBD2 | TRBJ2-5 | TRBV15 | CATSRDRSGGYQETQYF | TGTGCCACCAGCAGAGATCGGAGCGGGGGGTACCAAGAGACCCAGTACTTC
- | TRBD2 | TRBJ2-3 | TRBV11-2 | CASSRGLAATDTQYF | TGTGCCAGCAGCCGAGGACTAGCGGCGACAGATACGCAGTATTTT
- | - | TRBJ2-2 | TRBV19 | CASSSQGGTGELFF | TGTGCCAGTAGTAGTCAGGGGGGCACCGGGGAGCTGTTTTTT
once | - | TRBJ1-5 | TRBV19 | CASTPIGRTGQPQHF | TGTGCCAGTACCCCTATTGGGCGAACGGGACAGCCCCAGCATTTT
- | - | TRBJ1-1 | TRBV5-1 | CASSLPGAENTEAFF | TGCGCCAGCAGCTTGCCAGGGGCGGAGAACACTGAAGCTTTCTTT
once | TRBD2 | TRBJ2-1 | TRBV4-1 | CASSQEFSGPYNEQFF | TGCGCCAGCAGCCAAGAATTTAGCGGGCCTTACAATGAGCAGTTCTTC
few | - | TRBJ2-3 | TRBV19 | CASSISVASTDTQYF | TGTGCCAGTAGTATTAGCGTTGCTAGCACAGATACGCAGTATTTT
once | - | TRBJ1-2 | TRBV29-1 | CSVSFGHLNYGYTF | TGCAGCGTTTCCTTTGGACATTTAAACTATGGCTACACCTTC
few | - | TRBJ2-3 | TRBV6-6 | CASSYPKGDTQYF | TGTGCCAGCAGTTACCCGAAGGGGGATACGCAGTATTTT
- | - | TRBJ1-4 | TRBV20-1 | CSALRDEKLFF | TGCAGTGCTTTGAGAGATGAAAAACTGTTTTTT
- | TRBD2 | TRBJ2-1 | TRBV4-3 | CASSQDLSGLSSYNEQFF | TGCGCCAGCAGCCAAGATCTTAGCGGGTTAAGCTCCTACAATGAGCAGTTCTTC
- | - | TRBJ2-1 | TRBV9 | CASSVSLGSSYNEQFF | TGTGCCAGCAGCGTGTCACTTGGGAGCTCCTACAATGAGCAGTTCTTC
- | TRBD1 | TRBJ1-5 | TRBV19 | CASSIWTLQGYSNQPQHF | TGTGCCAGTAGTATTTGGACCTTACAGGGGTATAGCAATCAGCCCCAGCATTTT
- | - | TRBJ1-1 | TRBV28 | CASSSPRGGRTEAFF | TGTGCCAGCAGTTCCCCTAGGGGGGGACGCACTGAAGCTTTCTTT
- | - | TRBJ1-2 | TRBV14 | CASSPNDGRVGGGYTF | TGTGCCAGCAGCCCTAACGATGGCAGGGTCGGAGGGGGCTACACCTTC
- | - | TRBJ2-3 | TRBV21-1 | CASREDRGADTQYF | TGTGCCAGCAGGGAGGACAGGGGAGCCGATACGCAGTATTTT
- | TRBD1 | TRBJ2-7 | TRBV7-9 | CATGQGLSYEQYF | TGTGCCACCGGACAGGGCCTCTCCTACGAGCAGTACTTC
- | - | TRBJ2-1 | TRBV2 | CASSEGVGGGYNEQFF | TGTGCCAGCAGTGAGGGTGTGGGGGGTGGTTACAATGAGCAGTTCTTC
- | - | TRBJ1-2 | TRBV7-2 | CASSLQGGSYGYTF | TGTGCCAGCAGCTTGCAGGGAGGAAGCTATGGCTACACCTTC
- | - | TRBJ2-2 | TRBV7-2 | CASSLIGYATGELFF | TGTGCCAGCAGCTTAATCGGTTATGCCACCGGGGAGCTGTTTTTT
- | - | TRBJ2-7 | TRBV4-1 | CASSQGRGVFYEQYF | TGCGCCAGCAGCCAGGGGAGGGGGGTTTTCTACGAGCAGTACTTC
- | TRBD2 | TRBJ2-1 | TRBV6-1 | CASSLAALSYNEQFF | TGTGCCAGCAGTCTAGCGGCCTTATCCTACAATGAGCAGTTCTTC
- | TRBD1 | TRBJ1-1 | TRBV13 | CASSRDRVNTEAFF | TGTGCCAGCAGTAGGGACAGGGTGAACACTGAAGCTTTCTTT
- | - | TRBJ2-7 | TRBV14 | CASSLLSGGAYEQYF | TGTGCCAGCAGCCTCCTCAGCGGAGGGGCCTACGAGCAGTACTTC
once | TRBD2 | TRBJ2-1 | TRBV4-3 | CASSQRSGGNEQFF | TGCGCCAGCAGCCAGCGGAGCGGGGGGAATGAGCAGTTCTTC
- | TRBD1 | TRBJ2-2 | TRBV7-2 | CASSQRQGGNTGELFF | TGTGCCAGCAGCCAGAGACAGGGGGGAAACACCGGGGAGCTGTTTTTT
- | TRBD1 | TRBJ1-2 | TRBV6-5 | CASSYRTGGYGYTF | TGTGCCAGCAGTTACAGGACAGGGGGATATGGCTACACCTTC